This T cell receptor beta chain was recovered during a study of technical replicates of blood from a handful of donors. There are 17 residues in the CDR3. Per germline, CDR1 LNHDA and CDR2 SQIVND (reference sequence). The trim removed 2 bases at V and 7 bases at J, leaving 5 bases unmatched. Generated by immunoSEQ multiplex PCR, the TCRdb table keeps only in-frame clones and is missing some. The sample lists thousands of clones; 96% were seen once. The rearrangement uses TRBV19 and TRBJ2-1; 16 nucleotides agree with TRBD2. The receptor's source is a human donor in good health. Source material: PBMCs. The CDR3 reads CASSISGLAGGWNEQFF. The CDR3 nucleotides read TGTGCCAGTAGTATATCGGGACTAGCGGGAGGGTGGAATGAGCAGTTCTTC. Full variable domain (remainder filled in from reference TRBV19 and TRBJ2-1): DGGITQSPKYLFRKEGQNVTLSCEQNLNHDAMYWYRQDPGQGLRLIYYSQIVNDFQKGDIAEGYSVSREKKESFPLTVTSAQKNPTAFYLCASSISGLAGGWNEQFFGPGTRLTVL.